This TCR beta chain derives from a study of Graves' ophthalmopathy and Graves' hyperthyroidism. Orbital computed tomography and thyroid ultrasound, along with TRAb, serum thyroxine and clinical symptoms, underpinned diagnosis. The V and J ends lost 7 bases and 8 bases respectively, with 14 bases between them. The CDR3 extends over 12 amino acids. TCR beta CDR3 regions were amplified from RNA transcripts. First-round RT-PCR used HTBI primers; second-round multiplex PCR followed. Each CDR3 protein gets one entry after TCRdb re-called the multiplex PCR reads with MiXCR. The sample shows almost 400,000 distinct CDR3 sequences, 18% of them seen only once. Turning to this clonotype: Its antigen is still unknown.

General observations from the study: The model predicted ophthalmopathy progression with more than 70% sensitivity and around 72% specificity.

The TCR was taken from a woman aged 18-35 years with Graves' ophthalmopathy. The V call is TRBV12-3 or TRBV12-4, the J call TRBJ1-2, with unresolved D. The sequencing sample was made of peripheral blood. CDR3 in amino acids: CASTLGVRGYTF. In nucleotides, the CDR3 is TGTGCCAGCACCCTTGGGGTTAGGGGCTACACCTTC.